The 11 T cell receptor beta chains below come from one sample, sequenced in a study of OX40 agonist ivuxolimab in advanced cancers. This table comes from immunoSEQ multiplex PCR, and its TCRdb copy is limited to in-frame clones, with some not included. The sample lists tens of thousands of clones; about 89% were seen once. The specimen comprised CD4+ or CD8+ T cells sorted from blood, sampled in a trial of the OX40 agonist ivuxolimab. The receptors derive from an adult with an advanced solid tumor such as melanoma, head and neck, liver or kidney cancer.

This chain uses TRBV7-8 with TRBJ1-5; D unclear. The ends were cut back, 5 bases at V and 3 bases at J, with 14 bases in the middle. The CDR3 runs 15 residues. Germline CDR1 reads SGHVS; CDR2 reads FQNEAQ. The CDR3 here is CASSLGPLPNQPQHF. The CDR3 coding sequence is TGTGCCAGCAGCCTTGGACCACTGCCCAATCAGCCCCAGCATTTT.

This chain links TRBV19 with TRBJ1-1; 7 bases line up with TRBD1. Germline V gene sequence: CDR1 LNHDA, CDR2 SQIVND (reference sequence). CDR3 length equals 14 residues. V lost 9 bases to trimming and J lost 6 bases; unmatched junction nucleotides: 13. CDR3 sequence (DNA): TGTGCCAGCTGCCCGACAGGGCTATCGGCTGAAGCTTTCTTT. It is translated as CASCPTGLSAEAFF. The whole variable domain, remainder taken from reference TRBV19 and TRBJ1-1, is DGGITQSPKYLFRKEGQNVTLSCEQNLNHDAMYWYRQDPGQGLRLIYYSQIVNDFQKGDIAEGYSVSREKKESFPLTVTSAQKNPTAFYLCASCPTGLSAEAFFGQGTRLTVV.

This clone was counted a single time. This chain joins TRBV30 and TRBJ2-1; D remains unclear. The CDR3 spans 15 residues. The germline CDR1 and CDR2 sequences are GTSNPN and SVGIG (reference sequence). Trimming removed 0 bases from V and 3 bases from J, with 12 bases in between. CDR3 sequence reads: CAWSVGVDYYNEQFF. DNA for the CDR3: TGTGCCTGGAGTGTTGGCGTAGATTACTACAATGAGCAGTTCTTC. Drawing the rest from reference TRBV30 and TRBJ2-1, the complete variable domain is SQTIHQWPATLVQPVGSPLSLECTVEGTSNPNLYWYRQAAGRGLQLLFYSVGIGQISSEVPQNLSASRPQDRQFILSSKKLLLSDSGFYLCAWSVGVDYYNEQFFGPGTRLTVL.

This clone was detected only once. V is TRBV20-1 and J is TRBJ1-5; D gene uncertain. CDR1 and CDR2 (germline): DFQATT, SNEGSKA (reference sequence). V was cut by 6 bases and J by 5 bases, with 8 bases left in between. The CDR3 is 11 amino acids. Here the CDR3 DNA reads TGCAGTGCCGGAACGCATCAGCCCCAGCATTTT. Protein product: CSAGTHQPQHF.

The J gene is TRBJ2-5, the V gene TRBV7-9; D may correspond to TRBD1 or TRBD2 (6 bases each). With 7 bases removed from V and 2 bases from J, the gap between germline ends came to 17 bases. The CDR3 consists of 15 residues. Per the germline V gene, CDR1 is SEHNR and CDR2 is FQNEAQ (reference sequence). The CDR3 sequence is CASNILEGGQETQYF. Here the CDR3 DNA reads TGTGCCAGCAACATACTGGAGGGGGGTCAAGAGACCCAGTACTTC. Filled out from reference TRBV7-9 and TRBJ2-5, the complete variable domain reads DTGVSQNPRHKITKRGQNVTFRCDPISEHNRLYWYRQTLGQGPEFLTYFQNEAQLEKSRLLSDRFSAERPKGSFSTLEIQRTEQGDSAMYLCASNILEGGQETQYFGPGTRLLVL.

The chain carries TRBV15 and TRBJ1-3, with D perhaps matching TRBD1 (5 bases). The germline CDR1 and CDR2 sequences are LNHNV and YYDKDF (reference sequence). The CDR3 runs to 11 residues. The V end was cut by 5 bases, the J end by 8 bases, with 7 bases between. CDR3 DNA sequence: TGTGCCACCAGCGTAGGGGACACCATATATTTT. Its translation: CATSVGDTIYF.

The rearrangement joins TRBV28 to TRBJ1-5, with D possibly being TRBD1 (6 bases). V lost 2 bases, J lost 0 bases, and 23 bases lay in between. The CDR3 runs 20 residues. Germline-derived CDR1 and CDR2 are MDHEN and SYDVKM. CDR3 sequence: CASSLRGGPRTVYSNQPQHF. CDR3 DNA sequence: TGTGCCAGCAGTTTACGCGGGGGGCCTAGGACGGTCTATAGCAATCAGCCCCAGCATTTT.

The rearrangement joins TRBV28 to TRBJ2-3, with TRBD2 as a possible D gene (6 bases). The V gene's germline CDR1 is MDHEN and CDR2 SYDVKM. Between the trimmed V and J ends, which lost 6 bases and 6 bases, there was a span of 16 bases. The CDR3 totals 14 residues. The CDR3 loop reads CASSPTTSLDTQYF. The CDR3 DNA reads TGTGCCAGCAGCCCCACCACTAGCTTGGATACGCAGTATTTT.

This chain joins TRBV4-3 and TRBJ1-1; D is uncertain. V was trimmed by 0 bases and J by 1 base, leaving 9 bases between them. The CDR3 totals 15 residues. Germline CDR1 and CDR2: LGHNA and YSLEER. The CDR3 loop is CASSQDVTANTEAFF. The CDR3 DNA follows: TGCGCCAGCAGCCAAGATGTCACCGCGAACACTGAAGCTTTCTTT.

The chain joins TRBV30 to TRBJ2-7; no firm D call. The germline V gene has CDR1 GTSNPN and CDR2 SVGIG (reference sequence). This CDR3 contains 13 residues. Trimming pared 4 bases from V and 0 bases from J, leaving 10 bases between. The CDR3 DNA sequence: TGTGCCTGGACAGACGGCAACTCCTACGAGCAGTACTTC. Its protein is CAWTDGNSYEQYF.

The chain carries TRBV30 and TRBJ1-2; 12 bases map to TRBD1. The J segment lost 8 bases and the V segment lost 3 bases, leaving 4 bases of the junction unmatched. Germline values: CDR1 GTSNPN, CDR2 SVGIG (reference sequence). The CDR3 covers 13 residues. The CDR3 DNA reads as TGTGCCTGGAGCGGGGACAGGGGGCCCGGCTACACCTTC. Translated: CAWSGDRGPGYTF.